This T cell receptor (beta chain) was observed in a study of response to subunit inactivated influenza vaccine. TCRdb passed the RT-PCR reads through MiXCR, listing each CDR3 protein once. The table lists around 470,000 distinct CDR3 sequences, under 8.5% of them singletons. This clonotype was recorded at least ten times. Its antigen is as yet unknown. General observations from the study: Every seasonal influenza vaccination brings in few new T cells, the authors suggested.

The CDR3 is 13 residues long. Germline V gene lookup returns CDR1 SQVTM and CDR2 ANQGSEA. Between the trimmed V and J ends, which lost 6 bases and 0 bases, there was a span of 11 bases. The sample was PBMCs from blood, taken 23 months after vaccination. This receptor was taken from a man between 50 and 69 years old who received an inactivated influenza vaccine. The V and J genes are TRBV29-1 and TRBJ1-1; TRBD1 is a possible D gene (5 bases). This CDR3 is CSVAGVMNTEAFF. The CDR3 DNA reads TGCAGCGTCGCGGGGGTAATGAACACTGAAGCTTTCTTT.